This T cell receptor beta chain was sequenced in a study of CD8 T cells in ankylosing spondylitis. The TCR beta libraries were generated through quantitative 5'-RACE incorporating molecular barcodes. A single record per CDR3 protein comes from TCRdb applying MiXCR to the 5' RACE reads. The table shows 500,000 or so distinct CDR3 sequences, with roughly 5% occurring only once. This clonotype was recorded at least ten times. What it binds is unknown. V was pared by 5 bases and J by 6 bases, with 9 bases of the junction left unmatched. This CDR3 is 15 amino acids long. Germline CDR1 and CDR2: SGHVS and FQNEAQ. Findings of the study overall: In ankylosing spondylitis blood, a motif of seven to nine highly homologous TCR beta variants appeared characteristic. Previously reported in reactive arthritis synovial fluid and blood were some of the motif variants. Relatively scarce in peripheral blood, disease-linked clones were CD8+. The authors reported significant enrichment of disease-linked clones in matched ankylosing spondylitis synovial fluid.

The chain combines TRBV7-8 with TRBJ2-1, with 8 bases lining up with TRBD2. The material sequenced was blood, either unsorted or a sorted T cell fraction (not recorded which). This receptor was taken from a male donor with ankylosing spondylitis. The CDR3 reads CASSLGGLVFNEQFF. The CDR3 region has the DNA TGTGCCAGCAGCCTAGGGGGACTAGTATTCAATGAGCAGTTCTTC.